These 9 T cell receptor beta chains share one sample of origin, sequenced in a study of prognosis after radiotherapy for stage I lung cancer. Genomic DNA yielded TCR beta CDR3, amplified by two-round multiplex PCR. Specific primers for each TRBV and TRBJ gene were what first-round PCR used. TCRdb processed the multiplex PCR reads anew with MiXCR; each CDR3 protein has one entry. Of around 30,000 distinct CDR3 sequences in the sample, around 30% were seen once. Sequences were derived from PBMCs, sampled before or after stereotactic body radiation therapy (not recorded which). These TCRs come from a donor at least 50 years old with non-small cell lung cancer.

The chain couples TRBV18 to TRBJ1-3; D gene unclear. V was clipped by 0 bases and J by 0 bases, with 9 bases between them. CDR3 length: 16 amino acids. Germline CDR1 and CDR2: KGHSH and LQKENI. The CDR3: CASSPPPASSGNTIYF. CDR3 in DNA: TGTGCCAGCTCACCACCGCCGGCATCCTCTGGAAACACCATATATTTT.

Ten or more counts support this clonotype. The rearrangement links TRBV12-3 or TRBV12-4 to TRBJ2-3, with 7 nucleotides matching TRBD1. V dropped 6 bases and J dropped 2; count of bases not matched to a gene: 5. The CDR3 is 14 residues long. The CDR3 DNA sequence: TGTGCCAGCAGCCCGACAGGGCCCACAGATACGCAGTATTTT. Protein: CASSPTGPTDTQYF.

This clonotype was observed many times. J is TRBJ1-2 and V is TRBV20-1; possibly TRBD1 for D (6 bases). The CDR3 length is 13 residues. V lost 7 bases and J 4 bases, leaving 16 bases between the germline ends. CDR1 DFQATT and CDR2 SNEGSKA come from the germline V gene (reference sequence). In DNA, the CDR3 is TGCAGTGGAAAGGGGGAGTTTGGCTATGGCTACACCTTC. Translation: CSGKGEFGYGYTF.

This clonotype has at least ten counts. The chain is built from TRBV20-1 and TRBJ2-1; TRBD2 matches at 9 bases. With 4 bases clipped from V and 4 bases from J, the junction kept 14 bases outside the gene matches. CDR1 is DFQATT and CDR2 is SNEGSKA in the germline V gene (reference sequence). The CDR3 is 17 amino acids. The DNA of the CDR3 is TGCAGTGCTATCAAAGCGGGAGGTTGGTCAGGGTACAATGAGCAGTTCTTC. Protein sequence: CSAIKAGGWSGYNEQFF.

The chain couples TRBV2 to TRBJ1-5; D may be TRBD1 (5 bases). The CDR3 totals 14 residues. V was cut by 3 bases and J by 6 bases, with 12 bases left in between. Per germline, CDR1 SNHLY and CDR2 FYNNEI. The CDR3, as DNA: TGTGCCAGCAGTGATGGGGGGGGTGGTCAGCCCCAGCATTTT. This translates into CASSDGGGGQPQHF.

The gene calls are TRBV7-3 and TRBJ2-1; 7 bases align to TRBD2. CDR3 length: 16 residues. Germline CDR1 and CDR2: SGHTA and FQGTGA. J lost 5 bases, V lost 3 bases, and 10 bases had no gene match. CDR3 coding DNA: TGTGCCAGCAGCTTTCAGCGGGGAAATATAAACAATGAGCAGTTCTTC. Translated, it gives CASSFQRGNINNEQFF.

This clonotype was recorded a few times. One base away lies a much larger clone, so this may be a sequencing read error. J is TRBJ2-7 and V is TRBV27; 8 nucleotides align to TRBD2. The CDR3 spans 13 residues. Trimming at V came to 6 bases and at J to 5 bases, leaving 6 bases not matched to a gene. CDR1 and CDR2 (germline): MNHEY, SMNVEV (reference sequence). The CDR3 region is CASRGLVVHEQYF. DNA for the CDR3: TGTGCCAGCAGGGGACTAGTAGTCCACGAGCAGTACTTC.

This chain connects TRBV18 to TRBJ1-6; perhaps TRBD1 as D (5 bases). This CDR3 region has 14 residues. Trimming shortened V by 3 bases and J by 10 bases, and 13 bases separated the two germline ends. Germline CDR1 is KGHSH and CDR2 is LQKENI. CDR3: CASSPTWGESPLHF. The CDR3 region has the DNA TGTGCCAGCTCACCTACATGGGGCGAATCACCCCTCCACTTT.

This clonotype was observed many times. V usage is TRBV6-1 and J usage is TRBJ1-6; D is unresolved. This CDR3 has 14 amino acids. V lost 6 bases, J lost 7 bases, and 13 bases lay in between. The germline V gene encodes CDR1 MNHNS and CDR2 SASEGT. The CDR3 spells CASSSRSLNSPLHF. Here the CDR3 DNA reads TGTGCCAGCAGCTCGCGAAGTCTGAATTCACCCCTCCACTTT.